Presented here are 27 T cell receptor beta chains from one specimen sequenced in a study of blood T cell repertoires in COVID-19. Sequenced by immunoSEQ multiplex PCR; TCRdb stores in-frame clones only, minus some. Seen here are roughly 300,000 clones, 85% to 90% observed once, and the top ten hold 1.8%. The specimen sequenced was peripheral blood. The source is a woman aged 25-40 years with COVID-19, enrolled during active disease.

The chain has TRBV18 and TRBJ1-6; no clear D. V was pared by 2 bases and J by 7 bases, with 9 bases between. The CDR3 consists of 14 residues. Germline loops: CDR1 KGHSH, CDR2 LQKENI. As DNA, the CDR3 is TGTGCCAGCTCACCAGGGCTGGAAAATTCACCCCTCCACTTT. It is translated as CASSPGLENSPLHF.

The chain uses TRBV6-5 and TRBJ1-2, with D tentatively TRBD1 (6 bases). V lost 6 bases and J lost 0, with 11 bases in between. The germline V gene has CDR1 MNHEY and CDR2 SVGAGI. This CDR3 has 14 amino acids. CDR3 sequence: CASRVRGTNYGYTF. The CDR3 region has the DNA TGTGCCAGCAGGGTCAGGGGTACTAACTATGGCTACACCTTC.

The chain recombines TRBV30 with TRBJ1-5; 9 nucleotides line up with TRBD1. V lost 0 bases to trimming and J lost 4 bases; unmatched junction nucleotides: 1. Germline V gene lookup returns CDR1 GTSNPN and CDR2 SVGIG (reference sequence). The CDR3 covers 14 residues. CDR3 protein: CAWSVGQGNQPQHF. DNA of the CDR3: TGTGCCTGGAGTGTCGGACAGGGGAATCAGCCCCAGCATTTT.

This rearrangement joins TRBV15 to TRBJ1-1; the D is unclear. Germline V CDR1 and CDR2: LNHNV, YYDKDF (reference sequence). V gave up 0 bases and J gave up 1 base, with 9 bases separating them. The CDR3 has 15 residues. CDR3 residues: CATSREGGQNTEAFF. The DNA of the CDR3 is TGTGCCACCAGCAGAGAGGGTGGGCAGAACACTGAAGCTTTCTTT.

This rearrangement joins TRBV15 to TRBJ2-2; 7 bases match TRBD1. The V gene's germline CDR1 is LNHNV and CDR2 YYDKDF (reference sequence). CDR3 length: 14 residues. Germline trimming cut 3 bases from V and 5 bases from J; bases unmatched to any gene: 3. CDR3 in DNA: TGTGCCACCAGCAGGGGACAGCCTACCGGGGAGCTGTTTTTT. Translated, it gives CATSRGQPTGELFF.

This clone has only a few counts. The chain has TRBV4-1 and TRBJ1-1; D unresolved. Germline V lookup: CDR1 MGHRA, CDR2 YSYEKL. CDR3 length: 16 amino acids. The ends were cut back, 1 base at V and 1 base at J, with 13 bases in the middle. The CDR3 loop is CASSQGGGWGNTEAFF. The CDR3 DNA reads TGCGCCAGCAGCCAAGGGGGAGGGTGGGGGAACACTGAAGCTTTCTTT.

This clone is a singleton in its sample. The rearrangement joins TRBV7-9 to TRBJ2-1, with D possibly being TRBD2 (6 bases). The CDR3 covers 14 residues. Trimming stripped 5 bases from V and 6 bases from J, with 14 bases between. Germline values: CDR1 SEHNR, CDR2 FQNEAQ (reference sequence). CDR3 residues: CASSPFGGFNEQFF. The CDR3 DNA sequence: TGTGCCAGCAGCCCCTTTGGAGGGTTCAATGAGCAGTTCTTC.

V gene TRBV28 combines with J gene TRBJ2-7, with D perhaps TRBD2 (5 bases). CDR1 and CDR2 (germline): MDHEN, SYDVKM. This CDR3 is built from 14 residues. V lost 6 bases to trimming and J lost 1 base, with 13 bases between them. In DNA, the CDR3 is TGTGCCAGCAGGCAGGATGCGGGTTCCTACGAGCAGTACGTC. Residues: CASRQDAGSYEQYV.

The chain joins TRBV20-1 to TRBJ1-5; D may be TRBD1 (5 bases). From germline, CDR1 is DFQATT and CDR2 SNEGSKA (reference sequence). V was trimmed by 3 bases and J by 0 bases, leaving 15 bases between them. The CDR3 totals 16 residues. CDR3 sequence: CSASSGGLYSNQPQHF. For the CDR3, the DNA is TGCAGTGCTAGTAGCGGGGGACTTTATAGCAATCAGCCCCAGCATTTT.

Only one count was recorded for this clone. J is TRBJ1-2 and V is TRBV2; no firm D call. CDR3 length: 14 residues. The germline V gene encodes CDR1 SNHLY and CDR2 FYNNEI. The V end was cut by 1 base, the J end by 5 bases, with 11 bases between. CDR3 in DNA: TGTGCCAGCAGTGAAGGTCGGGGATATTATGGCTACACCTTC. This gives the protein CASSEGRGYYGYTF.

There are a few counts of this clone. This chain joins TRBV5-1 and TRBJ2-1; possible D gene TRBD2, 5 bases. Trimming removed 0 bases at V and 0 bases at J, with 10 bases between. The CDR3 runs to 16 residues. Germline V gene data show CDR1 as SGHRS and CDR2 as YFSETQ. CDR3 coding DNA: TGCGCCAGCAGCTTGGCCGTGGGGAGCTCCTACAATGAGCAGTTCTTC. This translates into CASSLAVGSSYNEQFF. The full variable domain, with the rest looked up from reference TRBV5-1 and TRBJ2-1, is KAGVTQTPRYLIKTRGQQVTLSCSPISGHRSVSWYQQTPGQGLQFLFEYFSETQRNKGNFPGRFSGRQFSNSRSEMNVSTLELGDSALYLCASSLAVGSSYNEQFFGPGTRLTVL.

This clone was detected a few times. The V gene is TRBV7-9, the J gene TRBJ2-1; maybe TRBD2 (5 bases). The CDR3 contains 12 residues. In germline, CDR1 is SEHNR, CDR2 FQNEAQ (reference sequence). The V and J ends lost 7 bases and 15 bases respectively, with 19 bases between them. In nucleotides, the CDR3 is TGTGCCAGCACCCCCCTGAGGCGGGCCTTGTTCTTC. Amino acid sequence: CASTPLRRALFF. The variable domain in full, with the rest retrieved from reference TRBV7-9 and TRBJ2-1, is DTGVSQNPRHKITKRGQNVTFRCDPISEHNRLYWYRQTLGQGPEFLTYFQNEAQLEKSRLLSDRFSAERPKGSFSTLEIQRTEQGDSAMYLCASTPLRRALFFGPGTRLTVL.

The chain links TRBV29-1 to TRBJ1-1; tentatively, D is TRBD1 (5 bases). The CDR3 loop spans 13 amino acids. Trimming pared 3 bases from V and 0 bases from J, leaving 8 bases between. Per the germline V gene, CDR1 is SQVTM and CDR2 is ANQGSEA. CDR3 DNA sequence: TGCAGCGTTGAGAGACAGTTGAACACTGAAGCTTTCTTT. Protein sequence: CSVERQLNTEAFF.

The chain uses TRBV4-1 and TRBJ1-1, with a weak D call TRBD1 (6 bases). The germline gives CDR1 MGHRA, CDR2 YSYEKL. V was trimmed by 3 bases and J by 8 bases, leaving 10 bases between them. There are 12 residues in the CDR3. Written as DNA, the CDR3 is TGCGCCAGCAGCCAGTTACAGGGAGAAGCTTTCTTT. This translates into CASSQLQGEAFF.

This chain connects TRBV6-2 or TRBV6-3 to TRBJ1-2; TRBD1 matches at 7 bases. The ends lost 2 bases at V and 7 bases at J; junction bases unmatched: 4. CDR3 length: 13 residues. Germline CDR1 is MNHEY and CDR2 is SVGEGT. This chain's CDR3 is CASSYDRDSGYTF. CDR3 bases: TGTGCCAGCAGTTACGACAGGGACTCTGGCTACACCTTC.

The V call is TRBV7-3, the J call TRBJ1-5; D gene unclear. Germline values: CDR1 SGHTA, CDR2 FQGTGA. The CDR3 runs 14 residues. V gave up 5 bases and J gave up 5 bases, with 13 bases separating them. The CDR3 sequence: CASSPLTRHQPQHF. CDR3 bases: TGTGCCAGCAGCCCACTGACAAGGCATCAGCCCCAGCATTTT.

J is TRBJ1-5 and V is TRBV19; TRBD1 matches at 9 bases. Per the germline V gene, CDR1 is LNHDA and CDR2 is SQIVND (reference sequence). V lost 5 bases, J lost 2 bases, and 4 bases stayed unmatched. The CDR3 is 15 residues long. For the CDR3, the DNA is TGTGCCAGTAGTCTCGGGACAGGGCGCAATCAGCCCCAGCATTTT. Translating it yields CASSLGTGRNQPQHF.

The chain has TRBV5-6 and TRBJ2-7; D perhaps matches TRBD1 (5 bases). The germline gives CDR1 SGHDT, CDR2 YYEEEE. The CDR3 has 14 residues. Trimming took off 0 bases at V and 7 bases at J, with 14 bases between the two ends. The CDR3 is CASSLVRDSPEQYF. The CDR3 DNA reads as TGTGCCAGCAGCTTGGTCAGGGATTCTCCAGAGCAGTACTTC.

The gene calls are TRBV3-1 (or the pseudogene TRBV3-2) and TRBJ1-3, with 9 positions matching TRBD1. Trimming took 4 bases from V and 2 from J; bases not matched to a gene: 6. The germline gives CDR1 LGHDT, CDR2 YNNKEL (reference sequence). The CDR3 runs 16 residues. The CDR3 coding sequence is TGTGCCAGCAGCCCAGGGACAGGGAGAACTGGAAACACCATATATTTT. Its protein product is CASSPGTGRTGNTIYF.

The chain combines TRBV3-1 (or the pseudogene TRBV3-2) with TRBJ1-2; 7 nucleotides agree with TRBD1. The CDR3 covers 14 residues. Germline trimming cut 4 bases from V and 4 bases from J; bases unmatched to any gene: 6. Germline V gene sequence: CDR1 LGHDT, CDR2 YNNKEL (reference sequence). This CDR3 is CASSPPTGLYGYTF. In DNA, the CDR3 is TGTGCCAGCAGCCCCCCGACAGGGCTCTATGGCTACACCTTC.

The rearrangement links TRBV24-1 to TRBJ1-2; D not resolved. The CDR3 has 14 residues. Trimming removed 4 bases from V and 7 bases from J, with 15 bases in between. Germline V lookup: CDR1 KGHDR, CDR2 SFDVKD. The CDR3 here is CATSDPAWEVGYTF. CDR3 sequence (DNA): TGTGCCACCAGTGACCCCGCGTGGGAGGTTGGCTACACCTTC.

The rearrangement joins TRBV2 to TRBJ1-2; 7 bases agree with TRBD1. This CDR3 comprises 13 residues. Looked up from germline, CDR1 is SNHLY and CDR2 is FYNNEI. J gave up 2 bases and V 6 bases, and 3 bases lay outside the gene matches. DNA for the CDR3: TGTGCCAGCAGGACGGGACAGAACTATGGCTACACCTTC. Protein sequence: CASRTGQNYGYTF. The complete variable domain, with remaining parts taken from reference TRBV2 and TRBJ1-2, reads EPEVTQTPSHQVTQMGQEVILRCVPISNHLYFYWYRQILGQKVEFLVSFYNNEISEKSEIFDDQFSVERPDGSNFTLKIRSTKLEDSAMYFCASRTGQNYGYTFGSGTRLTVV.

The chain couples TRBV3-1 (or the pseudogene TRBV3-2) to TRBJ1-6, with D perhaps matching TRBD1 (5 bases). Germline V CDR1 and CDR2: LGHDT, YNNKEL (reference sequence). The CDR3 is 14 residues long. Trimming left V 6 bases short and J 9 bases short, with 15 bases between. The CDR3 protein is CASRPRDTGSPLHF. The CDR3 DNA reads TGTGCCAGCAGACCCCGAGACACAGGTTCACCCCTCCACTTT.

The chain recombines TRBV3-1 (or the pseudogene TRBV3-2) with TRBJ1-1; no firm D call. Trimming stripped 0 bases from V and 11 bases from J, with 10 bases between. Germline CDR1 and CDR2: LGHDT and YNNKEL (reference sequence). This CDR3 comprises 12 residues. CDR3 sequence reads: CASSQETGVAFF. CDR3 nucleotide sequence: TGTGCCAGCAGCCAAGAAACGGGAGTTGCTTTCTTT.

The rearrangement uses TRBV5-1 and TRBJ1-4; TRBD1 matches 7 bases. Trimming took 0 bases from V and 3 from J; bases not matched to a gene: 5. Germline V gene data show CDR1 as SGHRS and CDR2 as YFSETQ. CDR3 length equals 16 residues. CDR3 amino acids: CASSLDRGNANEKLFF. CDR3 sequence (DNA): TGCGCCAGCAGCTTGGACAGGGGTAATGCTAATGAAAAACTGTTTTTT.

This chain connects TRBV5-4 to TRBJ2-2, with D perhaps matching TRBD2 (7 bases). In germline, CDR1 is SGHNT, CDR2 YYREEE (reference sequence). Trimming stripped 0 bases from V and 4 bases from J, with 16 bases between. This CDR3 is 17 amino acids long. The CDR3 spells CASSLGFGGRITGELFF. Written as DNA, the CDR3 is TGTGCCAGCAGCTTGGGGTTCGGGGGGCGGATCACCGGGGAGCTGTTTTTT.

This clone is a singleton in its sample. This chain connects TRBV5-8 to TRBJ2-2; 15 positions match TRBD2. With V trimmed by 4 bases and J by 7 bases, 8 bases remained unmatched. The CDR3 runs 17 residues. From germline, CDR1 is SGHTS and CDR2 YDEGEE. In nucleotides, the CDR3 is TGTGCCAGCAGCACCGGACTAGCGGGGGGGCCTGGCGGGGAGCTGTTTTTT. It encodes CASSTGLAGGPGGELFF. Full variable domain (rest looked up from reference TRBV5-8 and TRBJ2-2): EAGVTQSPTHLIKTRGQQATLRCSPISGHTSVYWYQQALGLGLQFLLWYDEGEERNRGNFPPRFSGRQFPNYSSELNVNALELEDSALYLCASSTGLAGGPGGELFFGEGSRLTVL.